Listed here are 24 T cell receptor beta chains from one sample, sequenced in a study of technical replicates of blood from four donors. Clones were sequenced by immunoSEQ multiplex PCR, and TCRdb holds only the in-frame ones, with some missing. The repertoire holds tens of thousands of clones, with about 95% as singletons. Sequencing was performed on T cells isolated from PBMCs. These receptors all stem from a human donor in good health.

Details on this clone: A read error may account for a junction end that differs from germline. CDR3 coding DNA: TGCGCCAGCACCTTGGGACTAGCGGAAATCTACGAGCAGTACTTC. It translates to CASTLGLAEIYEQYF. The J gene is TRBJ2-7, the V gene TRBV5-1; the match to TRBD2 covers 11 bases. The CDR3 consists of 15 residues. The germline V gene encodes CDR1 SGHRS and CDR2 YFSETQ. Based on the CDR3 plus reference TRBV5-1 and TRBJ2-7, the full variable domain is KAGVTQTPRYLIKTRGQQVTLSCSPISGHRSVSWYQQTPGQGLQFLFEYFSETQRNKGNFPGRFSGRQFSNSRSEMNVSTLELGDSALYLCASTLGLAEIYEQYFGPGTRLTVT.

The chain links TRBV29-1 to TRBJ2-1; 9 nucleotides align to TRBD1. Germline V gene sequence: CDR1 SQVTM, CDR2 ANQGSEA. This CDR3 has 13 residues. V shed 6 bases and J 4 bases; nucleotides not matched to a gene: 4. The CDR3, as DNA: TGCAGCGTCCGGGACAGGGAATACAATGAGCAGTTCTTC. Its translation: CSVRDREYNEQFF.

The chain is built from TRBV28 and TRBJ2-1; D might be TRBD1 (5 bases). CDR1 and CDR2 from the germline V gene are MDHEN and SYDVKM. Trimming removed 5 bases from V and 7 bases from J, with 15 bases in between. CDR3 length: 14 amino acids. Here the CDR3 DNA reads TGTGCCAGCAGTAGACGCCAGGGTAAGAATGAGCAGTTCTTC. Residues: CASSRRQGKNEQFF.

The CDR3 DNA reads TGCGCCAGCAGCTTGAGCCGGTCTCAAGAGACCCAGTACTTC. Protein: CASSLSRSQETQYF. V gene TRBV5-1 combines with J gene TRBJ2-5; D is uncertain. V dropped 1 base and J dropped 2 bases, with 9 bases sitting between them. CDR1 SGHRS and CDR2 YFSETQ come from the germline V gene. The CDR3 extends over 14 amino acids.

The chain recombines TRBV6-1 with TRBJ2-5; D unclear. The germline CDR1 and CDR2 sequences are MNHNS and SASEGT. The CDR3 is 18 amino acids. Trimming cost V 0 bases and J 1 base, with 18 bases left between them. The CDR3 spells CASSEAPTARPFQETQYF. The CDR3 nucleotides read TGTGCCAGCAGTGAAGCCCCCACAGCCCGACCCTTCCAAGAGACCCAGTACTTC.

The chain couples TRBV10-3 to TRBJ1-1; possibly TRBD1 for D (6 bases). V shed 10 bases and J shed 1 base, with 16 bases lying between them. The CDR3 contains 14 residues. The germline CDR1 and CDR2 sequences are ENHRY and SYGVKD. CDR3 nucleotide sequence: TGTGCCACCGTGTCAGGGGTTGGGAACACTGAAGCTTTCTTT. Protein: CATVSGVGNTEAFF.

This clone was counted a single time. The rearrangement links TRBV9 to TRBJ1-6, with D unresolved. CDR1 and CDR2 (germline): SGDLS, YYNGEE. Trimming left V 3 bases short and J 0 bases short, with 7 bases between. CDR3 length: 15 residues. The CDR3 here is CASSGGSSYNSPLHF. The CDR3 nucleotides are TGTGCCAGCAGCGGCGGGAGCTCCTATAATTCACCCCTCCACTTT.

This clone occurred a few times. The DNA for the CDR3 is TGTGCCAGCAGCTTAGATGCGGCGGGGGATGCTGGAAACACCATATATTTT. Amino acids: CASSLDAAGDAGNTIYF. This rearrangement joins TRBV11-2 to TRBJ1-3, with a tentative D call TRBD1 (5 bases). V dropped 0 bases and J dropped 2 bases, with 14 bases sitting between them. From germline, CDR1 is SGHAT and CDR2 FQNNGV. The CDR3 consists of 17 residues.

This rearrangement joins TRBV19 to TRBJ2-5; D is possibly TRBD2 (6 bases). V was trimmed by 1 base and J by 1 base, leaving 13 bases between them. Germline loops: CDR1 LNHDA, CDR2 SQIVND (reference sequence). The CDR3 is made up of 16 amino acids. The DNA of the CDR3 is TGTGCCAGTAGTATAGGGCTGGCGGGAATCCAAGAGACCCAGTACTTC. Its protein product is CASSIGLAGIQETQYF.

The V call is TRBV28, the J call TRBJ2-7; 9 bases are shared with TRBD2. V trimming: 1 base; J trimming: 2 bases; junction bases outside the gene matches: 6. CDR1 is MDHEN, CDR2 SYDVKM, per germline. This CDR3 contains 16 residues. The CDR3 coding sequence is TGTGCCAGCAGTTTATCGGGGGCGGGAGGGGCCTACGAGCAGTACTTC. Translation gives CASSLSGAGGAYEQYF.

V and J are TRBV10-1 and TRBJ2-5; possible D gene TRBD1, 6 bases. Per the germline V gene, CDR1 is WNHNN and CDR2 is SYGVQD (reference sequence). Trimming left V 4 bases short and J 3 bases short, with 9 bases between. The CDR3 runs 13 residues. CDR3: CASSVGQKETQYF. CDR3 coding DNA: TGCGCCAGCAGTGTCGGACAGAAAGAGACCCAGTACTTC.

The DNA for the CDR3 is TGCGCCAGCAGCCAAGTATTTGAAAAACTGTTTTTT. Protein: CASSQVFEKLFF. The V gene is TRBV4-1, the J gene TRBJ1-4; D call uncertain. This CDR3 comprises 12 residues. V was trimmed by 1 base and J by 7 bases, leaving 4 bases between them. Germline CDR1 reads MGHRA; CDR2 reads YSYEKL.

The chain couples TRBV19 to TRBJ2-3; 7 nucleotides line up with TRBD1. Trimming at V came to 7 bases and at J to 2 bases, leaving 6 bases not matched to a gene. CDR1 is LNHDA and CDR2 is SQIVND in the germline V gene (reference sequence). The CDR3 is 14 residues long. CDR3 amino acids: CASTGTAHTDTQYF. CDR3 DNA sequence: TGTGCCAGTACCGGGACAGCCCACACAGATACGCAGTATTTT. Based on the CDR3 plus reference TRBV19 and TRBJ2-3, the full variable domain is DGGITQSPKYLFRKEGQNVTLSCEQNLNHDAMYWYRQDPGQGLRLIYYSQIVNDFQKGDIAEGYSVSREKKESFPLTVTSAQKNPTAFYLCASTGTAHTDTQYFGPGTRLTVL.

This clone was observed a single time. This chain joins TRBV2 and TRBJ2-7; 11 bases are shared with TRBD2. Germline trimming cut 7 bases from V and 2 bases from J; bases unmatched to any gene: 4. Germline loops: CDR1 SNHLY, CDR2 FYNNEI. The CDR3 consists of 14 residues. CDR3 coding DNA: TGTGCCAGCATTGGGACTAGCGGTACCTACGAGCAGTACTTC. This encodes CASIGTSGTYEQYF.

The chain employs TRBV28 and TRBJ2-7; 8 bases are shared with TRBD2. From germline, CDR1 is MDHEN and CDR2 SYDVKM. Trimming cost V 3 bases and J 2 bases; bases outside gene matches: 12. This CDR3 contains 17 residues. The CDR3 loop reads CASSFRLAGGGTYEQYF. CDR3 sequence (DNA): TGTGCCAGCAGTTTTCGCCTAGCGGGTGGTGGCACCTACGAGCAGTACTTC.

The J gene is TRBJ1-1, the V gene TRBV5-6, with 8 bases lining up with TRBD1. The CDR3 sequence is 17 residues long. The germline CDR1 and CDR2 sequences are SGHDT and YYEEEE. V trimming: 6 bases; J trimming: 4 bases; junction bases outside the gene matches: 17. The CDR3 loop is CASTPDRGVFGGTEAFF. Here the CDR3 DNA reads TGTGCCAGCACCCCAGACAGGGGTGTCTTTGGCGGCACTGAAGCTTTCTTT.

The chain carries TRBV7-9 and TRBJ1-5; tentatively, D is TRBD1 (6 bases). Trimming removed 1 base at V and 3 bases at J, with 16 bases between. From germline, CDR1 is SEHNR and CDR2 FQNEAQ (reference sequence). The CDR3 sequence is 17 residues long. CDR3 amino acids: CASSLGLGDIINQPQHF. CDR3 bases: TGTGCCAGCAGCTTAGGGTTGGGGGACATAATCAATCAGCCCCAGCATTTT. Based on the CDR3 plus reference TRBV7-9 and TRBJ1-5, the full variable domain is DTGVSQNPRHKITKRGQNVTFRCDPISEHNRLYWYRQTLGQGPEFLTYFQNEAQLEKSRLLSDRFSAERPKGSFSTLEIQRTEQGDSAMYLCASSLGLGDIINQPQHFGDGTRLSIL.

The chain is built from TRBV19 and TRBJ1-2; 8 positions match TRBD1. The CDR3 totals 14 residues. The trim removed 6 bases at V and 2 bases at J, leaving 5 bases unmatched. The germline V gene encodes CDR1 LNHDA and CDR2 SQIVND (reference sequence). CDR3 nucleotide sequence: TGTGCCAGTAGGGGAACAGGGGGGAACTATGGCTACACCTTC. This translates into CASRGTGGNYGYTF.

The chain recombines TRBV9 with TRBJ1-2; no clear D gene. The CDR3 spans 14 residues. V gave up 6 bases and J gave up 4 bases, with 16 bases separating them. Germline assignment: CDR1 SGDLS and CDR2 YYNGEE. CDR3 loop: CASNDGGHLYGYTF. The CDR3 region has the DNA TGTGCCAGCAATGATGGAGGGCACCTCTATGGCTACACCTTC.

The V call is TRBV7-9, the J call TRBJ2-3; no clear D gene. In germline, CDR1 is SEHNR, CDR2 FQNEAQ (reference sequence). The CDR3 consists of 9 residues. Trimming pared 10 bases from V and 6 bases from J, leaving 5 bases between. The CDR3 is CANGDTQYF. CDR3 in DNA: TGTGCCAACGGGGATACGCAGTATTTT.

The genes are TRBV19 and TRBJ1-1; weak D call: TRBD1 (6 bases). Germline assignment: CDR1 LNHDA and CDR2 SQIVND (reference sequence). The V gene lost 3 bases and the J gene lost 1 base, with 18 bases spanning the gap. The length of the CDR3 is 17 residues. CDR3 sequence: CASSIGQGRWGNTEAFF. The CDR3 DNA sequence: TGTGCCAGTAGTATCGGCCAGGGGCGGTGGGGGAACACTGAAGCTTTCTTT. Full variable domain (remainder filled in from reference TRBV19 and TRBJ1-1): DGGITQSPKYLFRKEGQNVTLSCEQNLNHDAMYWYRQDPGQGLRLIYYSQIVNDFQKGDIAEGYSVSREKKESFPLTVTSAQKNPTAFYLCASSIGQGRWGNTEAFFGQGTRLTVV.

This clone was observed a single time. The chain has TRBV28 and TRBJ2-3; D gene uncertain. CDR1 and CDR2 from the germline V gene are MDHEN and SYDVKM. The CDR3 is 16 amino acids. With 4 bases removed from V and 2 bases from J, the gap between germline ends came to 16 bases. The CDR3 region has the DNA TGTGCCAGCAGTTCCCCCTCGGCGAGGCTCACAGATACGCAGTATTTT. Protein: CASSSPSARLTDTQYF.

V gene TRBV4-1 combines with J gene TRBJ1-4; D might be TRBD1 (6 bases). CDR3 size: 18 residues. The V gene's germline CDR1 is MGHRA and CDR2 YSYEKL. The ends were cut back, 1 base at V and 7 bases at J, with 22 bases in the middle. The CDR3, as DNA: TGCGCCAGCAGCCAAGTTCTTTTGACTGGGGGCACGGGTGAAAAACTGTTTTTT. Its protein is CASSQVLLTGGTGEKLFF.

The rearrangement joins TRBV13 to TRBJ2-7, with unresolved D. Germline V gene sequence: CDR1 PRHDT, CDR2 FYEKMQ (reference sequence). This CDR3 has 13 residues. Trimming removed 5 bases from V and 2 bases from J, with 10 bases in between. The CDR3 DNA reads TGTGCCAGCAGCCAAGACGGAGCCTACGAGCAGTACTTC. As protein: CASSQDGAYEQYF.